One T cell receptor beta chain is described in this entry. Its antigen is as yet unknown. Compared with germline, one end of the junction differs, possibly owing to a read error. The data were taken from a study of Ad26.COV2.S vaccination and SARS-CoV-2 variants. Background on the study: Once, or twice with 56 days between doses, Ad26.COV2.S was given intramuscularly.

Treatment defined: 19 received Ad26.COV2.S at low or high dose, single or two shots; several received placebo; per-sample allocation not given. Samples were taken on day 63 after the first vaccine or placebo injection. Study outcomes and limitations: There was a possibility that the TCR breadth and depth analyses underestimated total T cell responses.

This table comes from immunoSEQ multiplex PCR, and its TCRdb copy is limited to in-frame clones, with some not included. The sample yields approximately 460,000 clones, about 88% seen once. Per germline, CDR1 GTSNPN and CDR2 SVGIG (reference sequence). The CDR3 loop spans 11 amino acids. The V gene is TRBV30, the J gene TRBJ2-1; D is ambiguous. The receptor comes from a person aged 18-65 years who received the Ad26.COV2.S COVID-19 vaccine or a placebo. Sequencing was performed on peripheral blood, taken in a trial of Ad26.COV2.S vaccine versus placebo. CDR3 protein: CAWSVGVRVIF. As DNA, the CDR3 is TGTGCCTGGAGTGTTGGGGTTCGGGTTATCTTC. The complete variable domain, with remaining parts taken from reference TRBV30 and TRBJ2-1, reads SQTIHQWPATLVQPVGSPLSLECTVEGTSNPNLYWYRQAAGRGLQLLFYSVGIGQISSEVPQNLSASRPQDRQFILSSKKLLLSDSGFYLCAWSVGVRVIFGPGTRLTVL.